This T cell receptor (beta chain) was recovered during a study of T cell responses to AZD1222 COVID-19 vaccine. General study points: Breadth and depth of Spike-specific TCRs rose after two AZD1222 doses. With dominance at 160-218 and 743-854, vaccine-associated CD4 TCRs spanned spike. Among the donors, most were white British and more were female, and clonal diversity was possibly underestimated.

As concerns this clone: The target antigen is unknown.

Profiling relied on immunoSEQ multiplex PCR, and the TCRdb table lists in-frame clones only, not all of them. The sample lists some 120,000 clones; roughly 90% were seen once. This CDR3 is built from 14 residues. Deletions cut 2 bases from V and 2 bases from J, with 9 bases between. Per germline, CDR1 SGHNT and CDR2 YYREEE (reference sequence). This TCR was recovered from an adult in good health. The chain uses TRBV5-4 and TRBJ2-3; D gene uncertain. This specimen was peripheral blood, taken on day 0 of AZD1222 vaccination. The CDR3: CASSFAADTDTQYF. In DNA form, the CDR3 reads TGTGCCAGCAGCTTCGCGGCAGACACAGATACGCAGTATTTT.